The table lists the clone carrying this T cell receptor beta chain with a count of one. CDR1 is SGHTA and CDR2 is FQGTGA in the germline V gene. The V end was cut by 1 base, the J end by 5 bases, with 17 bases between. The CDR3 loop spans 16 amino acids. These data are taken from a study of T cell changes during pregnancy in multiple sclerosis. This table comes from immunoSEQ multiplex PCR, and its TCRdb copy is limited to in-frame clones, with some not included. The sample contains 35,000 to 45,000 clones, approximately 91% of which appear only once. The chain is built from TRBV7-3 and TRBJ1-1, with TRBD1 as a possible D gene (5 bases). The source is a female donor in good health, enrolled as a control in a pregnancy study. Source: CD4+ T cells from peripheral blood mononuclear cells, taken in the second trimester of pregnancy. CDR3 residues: CASSLMGGTLGTEAFF. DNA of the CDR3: TGTGCCAGCAGCTTAATGGGAGGGACCCTGGGTACTGAAGCTTTCTTT.